This TCR beta chain was captured by sequencing in a study of T cells in Graves' hyperthyroidism and ophthalmopathy. The CDR3 regions of TCR beta were amplified from RNA transcripts. The HTBI primer set was used in a first-round RT-PCR of the TCR CDR3. TCRdb re-analysed the multiplex PCR reads in MiXCR, keeping a single row per CDR3 protein. Seen here are about 690,000 distinct CDR3 sequences, 15% to 20% observed once, and the top ten hold 15% to 19%. This clonotype was found many times. Sequencing input: blood. This TCR was sampled from a man aged 50 to 60 with Graves' hyperthyroidism.

The CDR3 DNA sequence: TGTGCCAGCGGAGGAGATTTCAATGAGCAGTTCTTC. Protein product: CASGGDFNEQFF. The V gene is TRBV27, the J gene TRBJ2-1; a weak D match, TRBD2 (5 bases). The germline CDR1 and CDR2 sequences are MNHEY and SMNVEV (reference sequence). The CDR3 is made up of 12 amino acids. With 8 bases removed from V and 6 bases from J, the gap between germline ends came to 11 bases.